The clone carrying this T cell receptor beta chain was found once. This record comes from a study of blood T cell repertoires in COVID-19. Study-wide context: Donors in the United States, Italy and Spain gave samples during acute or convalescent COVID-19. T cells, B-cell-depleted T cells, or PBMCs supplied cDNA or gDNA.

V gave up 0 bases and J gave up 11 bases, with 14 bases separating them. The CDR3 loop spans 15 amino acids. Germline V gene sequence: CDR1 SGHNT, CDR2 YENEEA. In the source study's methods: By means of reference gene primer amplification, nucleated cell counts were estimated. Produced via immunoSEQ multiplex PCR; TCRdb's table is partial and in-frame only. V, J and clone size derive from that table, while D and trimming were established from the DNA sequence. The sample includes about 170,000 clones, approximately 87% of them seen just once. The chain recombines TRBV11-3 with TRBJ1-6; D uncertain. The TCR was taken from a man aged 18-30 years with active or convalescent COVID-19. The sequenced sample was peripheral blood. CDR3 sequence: CASSLDPGKRAPLHF. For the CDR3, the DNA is TGTGCCAGCAGCTTAGATCCGGGGAAGAGGGCACCCCTCCACTTT.